This TCR beta chain was found in a study of blood T cell repertoires in COVID-19 (dated by TCRdb to about 2020). Looking at the study overall: Samples covering the acute and convalescent phases of COVID-19 were provided by collaborators in the United States, Italy and Spain. The sample metadata nearly always contained a de-identified subject ID, COVID-19 status, age in years and sex. A freely available public database, intended as a resource for researchers studying the immune response to SARS-CoV-2, is where the repertoires were released. The samples were drawn from two sources: the first 160 participants of the ongoing ImmuneRACE study, and over 950 subjects contributed by 6 global collaborators. The material from the prospective study consisted of cDNA or gDNA derived from T cells, B-cell-depleted T cells, or PBMCs. Subjects who had been exposed to COVID-19, were actively infected with it, or had recovered from it provided the deeply sampled blood TCRbeta repertoires that made up the dataset. HLA class I and class II types, where available, came from metadata supplied by the sample provider rather than from assay-based typing.

Each collaborating institution followed its own protocols to collect whole blood in K2EDTA tubes. Collaborator samples were shipped for TCRbeta analysis as frozen whole blood, isolated PBMCs, or DNA extracted from either sample type. TCRbeta CDR3 regions were amplified from genomic DNA by means of the immunoSEQ Assay, a bias-controlled multiplex PCR. Per the original workflow: The number of nucleated cells in each sample was estimated by amplification of reference gene primers within the assay. Sequence reads were collapsed and filtered to measure the absolute abundance of every unique TCRbeta CDR3 rearrangement. For each sample, productive Simpson clonality was calculated as the square root of Simpson's diversity index across productive rearrangements. TCRdb limited this immuneACCESS table to in-frame rearrangements with V and J called. A share of clones is missing; checked studies link under half to unresolved V genes, and the rest is unexplained. V and J calls and clone size are those listed in that table; D and trimming were worked out from the DNA. Here the sample has about 160,000 clones; around 85% occur a single time. The ten largest account for under 4% of the sample.

Beyond this particular receptor, the publication reports: Clinical and demographic metadata were provided uncurated, with the amount varying by source and participant.

This clone was found a few times. Its antigen is currently not known. No much larger clone is present one base from it, and per-base qualities are unavailable. CDR1 and CDR2, looked up from the germline V gene (reference sequence), are PRHDT and FYEKMQ. The CDR3 holds 13 amino acids from the cysteine to the phenylalanine. Only the CDR3 DNA stays, 39 bases, in frame from base 1. Trimming takes 3 bases off V and 8 bases off J; junction bases not matched to a gene: 3. The TCR originated in a human donor with acute or convalescent COVID-19. The donor label of this sample is uncertain. Specimen: peripheral blood. The rearranged chain carries TRBV13 and TRBJ1-2; TRBD1 fits 10 bases in the junction. The DNA is TGTGCCAGCAGCTTCGGGACAGGGGTAGGCTACACCTTC. The encoded protein is CASSFGTGVGYTF.